This TCR beta chain was retrieved from a study of blood T cell repertoires in COVID-19. Using immunoSEQ multiplex PCR, the repertoire was profiled, and TCRdb retains in-frame clones only, with some absent. The data show 100,000 to 150,000 clones, approximately 80% seen once. Germline-derived CDR1 and CDR2 are SSHAT and FNYEAQ (reference sequence). The CDR3 is 13 residues long. V gave up 5 bases and J gave up 4 bases; unmatched junction bases: 2. The chain recombines TRBV7-7 with TRBJ2-1; TRBD1 matches at 7 bases. Input material: peripheral blood. The receptor was derived from a woman in her forties or fifties with acute or convalescent COVID-19. CDR3 protein: CASSQGEYNEQFF. CDR3 sequence (DNA): TGTGCCAGCAGCCAGGGGGAGTACAATGAGCAGTTCTTC. The whole variable domain, filled in from reference TRBV7-7 and TRBJ2-1, reads GAGVSQSPRYKVTKRGQDVTLRCDPISSHATLYWYQQALGQGPEFLTYFNYEAQPDKSGLPSDRFSAERPEGSISTLTIQRTEQRDSAMYRCASSQGEYNEQFFGPGTRLTVL.